A selection of T cell receptor beta chains follows, all from one sample in a study of siplizumab effects on memory and regulatory T cells. TCRdb's copy holds only in-frame clones and misses some; the assay was immunoSEQ multiplex PCR. In the table there are some 97,000 clones, approximately 94% of which are singletons. Sequencing used non-Treg CD4+ T cells sorted from blood. These TCRs come from a human donor in good health. Both conserved end residues are part of each CDR3. The D gene is left open where the match is weak. Not every row has a clone size; where given, it reads once, few, many or a size class.

V: TRBV7-9; size: NA; J: TRBJ1-5; D: NA; CDR3: CASSVGGRYYSNQPQHF; DNA: TGTGCCAGCAGCGTAGGGGGGAGGTATTATAGCAATCAGCCCCAGCATTTT
V: TRBV6-5; size: NA; J: TRBJ2-4; D: TRBD2; CDR3: CASSYMTSGVYIQYF; DNA: TGTGCCAGCAGTTACATGACTAGCGGTGTATACATTCAGTACTTC
V: TRBV15; size: NA; J: TRBJ2-7; D: NA; CDR3: CATSRDRGSRWEQYF; DNA: TGTGCCACCAGCAGAGATCGAGGCTCCCGCTGGGAGCAGTACTTC
V: TRBV5-1; size: NA; J: TRBJ1-2; D: NA; CDR3: CASSLSPAMARDYGYTF; DNA: TGCGCCAGCAGCCTAAGCCCAGCAATGGCGCGGGACTATGGCTACACCTTC
V: TRBV27; size: once; J: TRBJ2-7; D: NA; CDR3: CASSFALSSYEQYF; DNA: TGTGCCAGCAGTTTTGCTTTGTCCTCCTACGAGCAGTACTTC
V: TRBV19; size: NA; J: TRBJ1-2; D: NA; CDR3: CASSIGVGGLNYGYTF; DNA: TGTGCCAGTAGTATAGGGGTCGGGGGATTAAACTATGGCTACACCTTC
V: TRBV19; size: NA; J: TRBJ2-1; D: TRBD2; CDR3: CASGTSEIHDNEQFF; DNA: TGTGCCAGTGGGACTAGCGAGATCCATGACAATGAGCAGTTCTTC
V: TRBV20-1; size: NA; J: TRBJ2-7; D: NA; CDR3: CSAADYEQYF; DNA: TGCAGTGCCGCCGACTACGAGCAGTACTTC
V: TRBV11-2; size: NA; J: TRBJ2-1; D: NA; CDR3: CASSLDRGEQFF; DNA: TGTGCCAGCAGCTTAGATAGGGGGGAGCAGTTCTTC
V: TRBV6-6; size: NA; J: TRBJ2-7; D: TRBD2; CDR3: CASSYGLAGPSEQYF; DNA: TGTGCCAGCAGTTACGGGCTAGCGGGACCCTCGGAGCAGTACTTC
V: TRBV28; size: NA; J: TRBJ2-3; D: NA; CDR3: CASSFGDRGLGGTSGDF; DNA: TGTGCCAGCAGTTTTGGGGACAGGGGGCTTGGCGGGACTAGCGGCGATTTT
V: TRBV19; size: NA; J: TRBJ2-7; D: TRBD2; CDR3: CASSRGGNSYEQYF; DNA: TGTGCCAGTAGTAGGGGGGGAAACTCCTACGAGCAGTACTTC
V: TRBV6-6; size: NA; J: TRBJ2-7; D: NA; CDR3: CASSYRDVYEQYF; DNA: TGTGCCAGCAGTTACCGGGACGTCTACGAGCAGTACTTC
V: TRBV11-2; size: NA; J: TRBJ1-5; D: NA; CDR3: CASSLGGTPQHF; DNA: TGTGCCAGCAGCTTAGGTGGGACACCCCAGCATTTT
V: TRBV7-2; size: NA; J: TRBJ2-1; D: NA; CDR3: CASSLLGYNNEQFF; DNA: TGTGCCAGCAGCTTATTGGGCTATAACAATGAGCAGTTCTTC
V: TRBV14; size: NA; J: TRBJ2-7; D: TRBD1; CDR3: CASSKDRGFFYEQYF; DNA: TGTGCCAGCAGCAAGGACAGGGGGTTTTTCTACGAGCAGTACTTC
V: TRBV19; size: NA; J: TRBJ2-7; D: NA; CDR3: CASSTREGEQYF; DNA: TGTGCCAGTAGTACCAGAGAGGGCGAGCAGTACTTC
V: TRBV6-5; size: NA; J: TRBJ2-7; D: NA; CDR3: CASSYRSSYEQYF; DNA: TGTGCCAGCAGTTACAGGAGCTCCTACGAGCAGTACTTC
V: TRBV28; size: NA; J: TRBJ1-2; D: NA; CDR3: CASSFGDLKYGYTF; DNA: TGTGCCAGCAGTTTTGGTGACCTAAAATATGGCTACACCTTC
V: TRBV5-1; size: once; J: TRBJ1-2; D: TRBD1; CDR3: CASSLGTGGVYGYTF; DNA: TGCGCCAGCAGCTTGGGGACAGGGGGCGTCTATGGCTACACCTTC
V: TRBV18; size: NA; J: TRBJ2-7; D: NA; CDR3: CASSPGRAPSEQYF; DNA: TGTGCCAGCTCACCGGGCAGGGCTCCCAGCGAGCAGTACTTC
V: TRBV11-2; size: NA; J: TRBJ2-5; D: NA; CDR3: CASSLVGGRGYQETQYF; DNA: TGTGCCAGCAGCTTAGTGGGAGGCCGAGGGTACCAAGAGACCCAGTACTTC
V: TRBV19; size: NA; J: TRBJ2-2; D: NA; CDR3: CASQTVLNTGELFF; DNA: TGTGCCAGTCAGACTGTCTTGAACACCGGGGAGCTGTTTTTT
V: TRBV7-9; size: NA; J: TRBJ2-1; D: TRBD2; CDR3: CASSLVLAGYNEQFF; DNA: TGTGCCAGCAGCTTAGTACTAGCGGGATACAATGAGCAGTTCTTC
V: TRBV6-6; size: NA; J: TRBJ1-4; D: TRBD1; CDR3: CASSYRDRVEKLFF; DNA: TGTGCCAGCAGTTACCGGGACAGAGTTGAAAAACTGTTTTTT
V: TRBV5-1; size: NA; J: TRBJ2-7; D: NA; CDR3: CASRVDSPITYEQYF; DNA: TGCGCCAGCAGAGTAGATTCACCTATAACCTACGAGCAGTACTTC
V: TRBV27; size: NA; J: TRBJ2-1; D: NA; CDR3: CASSRGFDEQFF; DNA: TGTGCCAGCAGTCGGGGGTTTGATGAGCAGTTCTTC
V: TRBV27; size: NA; J: TRBJ1-1; D: NA; CDR3: CASRSLRGNTEAFF; DNA: TGTGCCAGCAGATCGCTTCGGGGGAACACTGAAGCTTTCTTT
V: TRBV4-1; size: NA; J: TRBJ1-3; D: TRBD1; CDR3: CASSPRGDRPSGNTIYF; DNA: TGCGCCAGCAGCCCCAGAGGGGACAGGCCCTCTGGAAACACCATATATTTT
V: TRBV14; size: NA; J: TRBJ2-2; D: NA; CDR3: CASTISGYANTGELFF; DNA: TGTGCCAGCACGATAAGCGGGTACGCGAACACCGGGGAGCTGTTTTTT
V: TRBV19; size: NA; J: TRBJ2-3; D: TRBD2; CDR3: CATRRGAIDTQYF; DNA: TGTGCCACCAGGCGGGGGGCGATCGATACGCAGTATTTT
V: TRBV11-3; size: once; J: TRBJ2-3; D: NA; CDR3: CASSSGTDYTDTQYF; DNA: TGTGCCAGCAGCTCCGGGACGGACTACACAGATACGCAGTATTTT
V: TRBV6-4; size: NA; J: TRBJ2-3; D: TRBD2; CDR3: CASSDRSTSGRDTQYF; DNA: TGTGCCAGCAGTGACAGGTCGACTAGCGGGAGGGATACGCAGTATTTT
V: TRBV10-3; size: NA; J: TRBJ1-2; D: TRBD1; CDR3: CAISQGTGGVYGYTF; DNA: TGTGCCATCAGTCAGGGAACAGGGGGCGTCTATGGCTACACCTTC
V: TRBV2; size: NA; J: TRBJ2-6; D: NA; CDR3: CASSNTRGSGANVLTF; DNA: TGTGCCAGCAGTAATACGAGAGGTTCTGGGGCCAACGTCCTGACTTTC
V: TRBV4-1; size: NA; J: TRBJ1-1; D: NA; CDR3: CASSQDPGGVMNTEAFF; DNA: TGCGCCAGCAGCCAAGATCCGGGGGGAGTTATGAACACTGAAGCTTTCTTT
V: TRBV6-5; size: once; J: TRBJ1-3; D: TRBD1; CDR3: CASSTGGRGNTIYF; DNA: TGTGCCAGCAGTACAGGGGGACGAGGAAACACCATATATTTT
V: TRBV18; size: NA; J: TRBJ2-7; D: NA; CDR3: CASSLGPPEQYF; DNA: TGTGCCAGCTCACTAGGGCCCCCCGAGCAGTACTTC
V: TRBV19; size: NA; J: TRBJ2-1; D: TRBD2; CDR3: CASRPNRASGASSYNEQFF; DNA: TGTGCCAGTAGACCTAACAGAGCTAGCGGTGCTAGCTCCTACAATGAGCAGTTCTTC
V: TRBV7-3; size: NA; J: TRBJ2-2; D: TRBD2; CDR3: CASSPSGPNTGELFF; DNA: TGTGCCAGCAGCCCTAGCGGTCCGAACACCGGGGAGCTGTTTTTT
V: TRBV5-4; size: NA; J: TRBJ1-2; D: NA; CDR3: CASSQDGLFYGYTF; DNA: TGTGCCAGCAGCCAGGACGGTTTGTTCTATGGCTACACCTTC
V: TRBV12-2; size: NA; J: TRBJ2-3; D: NA; CDR3: CASRDPSVDRSGTDTQYF; DNA: TGTGCAAGTCGCGACCCTAGCGTCGACAGGAGTGGTACAGATACGCAGTATTTT
V: TRBV5-1; size: NA; J: TRBJ2-2; D: TRBD1; CDR3: CASNTGGVTGELFF; DNA: TGCGCCAGCAACACAGGGGGCGTCACCGGGGAGCTGTTTTTT
V: TRBV6-1; size: NA; J: TRBJ2-7; D: NA; CDR3: CASSEWAAVEQYF; DNA: TGTGCCAGCAGTGAGTGGGCAGCCGTCGAGCAGTACTTC
V: TRBV6-1; size: NA; J: TRBJ2-2; D: NA; CDR3: CASSADPHTGELFF; DNA: TGTGCCAGCAGTGCGGACCCGCACACCGGGGAGCTGTTTTTT
V: TRBV2; size: NA; J: TRBJ2-3; D: NA; CDR3: CASTLDRTSTDTQYF; DNA: TGTGCCAGCACCCTTGACCGGACCAGCACAGATACGCAGTATTTT
V: TRBV18; size: NA; J: TRBJ1-2; D: NA; CDR3: CASSPKTEGGYTF; DNA: TGTGCCAGCTCACCGAAGACAGAGGGGGGCTACACCTTC